These T cell receptor beta chains were read from a single sample in a study of shared clonotypes between healthy human individuals. This table comes from immunoSEQ multiplex PCR, and its TCRdb copy is limited to in-frame clones, with some not included. The sample gives 950,000 to 1,300,000 clones, 65% to 80% of which show up once; less than 1.5% is in the top ten. Material for sequencing was memory CD4+ T cells sorted from blood. The receptor set was obtained from a man between 18 and 29 years old in good health. The CDR3 runs from the conserved cysteine through the conserved F or W. A D gene is named only where the DNA matches it firmly. Clone sizes are given selectively: once, few, many, or a class where the clone is expanded.

d_call clone_size j_call v_call cdr3_nt cdr3_aa
. . TRBJ1-2 TRBV28 TGTGCCAGTTGGACAGCAGCTAACTATGGCTACACCTTC CASWTAANYGYTF
TRBD2 once TRBJ2-1 TRBV11-3 TGTGCCAGCAGCTTAGACTCCGGGGCCGGGAGGAATGAGCAGTTCTTC CASSLDSGAGRNEQFF
TRBD1 . TRBJ1-1 TRBV6-1 TGTGCCAGCAGGGCACAGGGGCAGGGTGAAGCTTTCTTT CASRAQGQGEAFF
TRBD1 . TRBJ1-2 TRBV6-1 TGTGCCAGCAGTGCCCGGACAGGGGGCAAGCGCGACTATGGCTACACCTTC CASSARTGGKRDYGYTF
. . TRBJ2-2 TRBV5-1 TGCGCCAGCGTCAGGGGGGATAACACCGGGGAGCTGTTTTTT CASVRGDNTGELFF
. medium-sized TRBJ1-1 TRBV7-9 TGTGCCAGCAGCTTAACCGTCGAAGCTTTCTTT CASSLTVEAFF
TRBD1 . TRBJ1-2 TRBV19 TGTGCCAGTAGTGTTGACAGGGACTATGGCTACACCTTC CASSVDRDYGYTF
. . TRBJ1-5 TRBV2 TGTGCCAGCAGTGCCCGCGACTCCAGGGGCGGTCAGCCCCAGCATTTT CASSARDSRGGQPQHF
. . TRBJ1-2 TRBV6-1 TGTGCCAGCGTACATAACTATGGCTACACCTTC CASVHNYGYTF
TRBD1 . TRBJ1-4 TRBV5-1 TGCGCCAGCAGCACCCGGGACAGAAATGAAAAACTGTTTTTT CASSTRDRNEKLFF